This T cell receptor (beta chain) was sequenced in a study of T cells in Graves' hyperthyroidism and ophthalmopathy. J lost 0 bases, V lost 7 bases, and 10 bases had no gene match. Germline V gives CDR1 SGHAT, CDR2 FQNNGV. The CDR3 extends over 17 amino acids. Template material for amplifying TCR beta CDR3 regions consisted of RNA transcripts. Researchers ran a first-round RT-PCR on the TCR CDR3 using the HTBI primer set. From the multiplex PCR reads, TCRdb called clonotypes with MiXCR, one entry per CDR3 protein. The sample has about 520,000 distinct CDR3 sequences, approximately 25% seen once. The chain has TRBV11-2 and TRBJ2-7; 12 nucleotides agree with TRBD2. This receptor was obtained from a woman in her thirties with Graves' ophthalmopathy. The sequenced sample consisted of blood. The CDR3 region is CASTDGTSGPSSYEQYF. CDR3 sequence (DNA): TGTGCCAGCACCGATGGGACTAGCGGGCCGAGCTCCTACGAGCAGTACTTC. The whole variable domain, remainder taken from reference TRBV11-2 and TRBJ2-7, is EAGVAQSPRYKIIEKRQSVAFWCNPISGHATLYWYQQILGQGPKLLIQFQNNGVVDDSQLPKDRFSAERLKGVDSTLKIQPAKLEDSAVYLCASTDGTSGPSSYEQYFGPGTRLTVT.